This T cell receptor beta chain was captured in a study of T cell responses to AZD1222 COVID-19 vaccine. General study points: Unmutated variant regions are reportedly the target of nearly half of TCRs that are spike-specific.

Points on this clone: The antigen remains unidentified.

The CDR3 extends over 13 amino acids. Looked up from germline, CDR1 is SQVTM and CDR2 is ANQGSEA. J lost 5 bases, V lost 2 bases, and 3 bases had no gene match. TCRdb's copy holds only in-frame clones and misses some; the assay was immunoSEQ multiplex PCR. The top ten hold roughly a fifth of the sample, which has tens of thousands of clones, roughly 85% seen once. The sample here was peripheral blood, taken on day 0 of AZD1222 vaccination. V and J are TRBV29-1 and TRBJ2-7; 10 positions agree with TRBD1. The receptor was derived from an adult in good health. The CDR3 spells CSVELDRGNEQYF. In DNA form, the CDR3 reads TGCAGCGTTGAATTGGACAGGGGGAACGAGCAGTACTTC.